This TCR beta chain was obtained from a study of CD8 T cells in Susac syndrome. Reverse transcription of about 0.45 to 1 ug RNA was performed with random hexamers. Via MiXCR, TCRdb re-called the immunoSEQ multiplex PCR reads, giving one row per CDR3 protein. The repertoire holds some 300,000 distinct CDR3 sequences, with 89% as singletons. This CDR3 region has 13 residues. The V end was cut by 2 bases, the J end by 12 bases, with 17 bases between. Germline V gives CDR1 MNHEY, CDR2 SMNVEV (reference sequence). This TCR came from a human donor with multiple sclerosis. Sequenced material: CD8+ T cells from PBMCs. V is TRBV27 and J is TRBJ2-7; D may be TRBD2 (5 bases). The CDR3 DNA reads TGTGCCAGCAGTTTAACGGCGGGTGGCCCGTGGTACTTC. Its protein product is CASSLTAGGPWYF.